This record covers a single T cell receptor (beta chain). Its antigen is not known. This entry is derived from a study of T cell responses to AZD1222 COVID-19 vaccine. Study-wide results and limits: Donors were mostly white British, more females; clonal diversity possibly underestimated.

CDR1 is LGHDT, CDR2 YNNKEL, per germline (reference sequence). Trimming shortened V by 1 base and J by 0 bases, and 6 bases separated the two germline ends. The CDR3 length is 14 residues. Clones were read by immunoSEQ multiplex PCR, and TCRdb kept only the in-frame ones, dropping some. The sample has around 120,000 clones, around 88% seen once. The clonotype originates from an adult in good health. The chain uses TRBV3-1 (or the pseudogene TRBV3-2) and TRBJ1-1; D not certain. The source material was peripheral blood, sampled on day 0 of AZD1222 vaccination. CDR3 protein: CASSQGRLNTEAFF. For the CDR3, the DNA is TGTGCCAGCAGCCAAGGCAGGTTGAACACTGAAGCTTTCTTT.